This T cell receptor beta chain came from a study of cytotoxic CD8 clonotypes in ibrutinib-treated CLL. Points from the study as a whole: Clonality increased at ibrutinib response and stayed stable in sustained remission. At progression, however, it fell back toward baseline.

Assay: immunoSEQ multiplex PCR; the TCRdb copy retains only in-frame clones and omits some. The table records about 45,000 clones, approximately 70% of them present only once. Comment on this clone: The antigen is unknown.

CDR1 and CDR2 from the germline V gene are KGHSH and LQKENI. Trimming pared 0 bases from V and 6 bases from J, leaving 20 bases between. The CDR3 has 17 residues. The sample consisted of PBMCs, taken after 24 months of ibrutinib treatment. The J gene is TRBJ1-2, the V gene TRBV18; tentative D call: TRBD1 (6 bases). This receptor was taken from a human donor with chronic lymphocytic leukemia. The CDR3 loop reads CASSPPAQGHGKNGYTF. The CDR3 nucleotides read TGTGCCAGCTCACCACCGGCACAGGGCCACGGGAAGAATGGCTACACCTTC.